This paragraph covers one TCR beta chain sequence. The antigen it binds to is not known. No much larger clonotype is one base removed from it; base qualities were not supplied. The study evaluated CTLA-4 blockade (ipilimumab) given together with focal radiation therapy in patients who had chemo-refractory metastatic non-small-cell lung cancer. V trim: 11 bases; J trim: 2 bases; unmatched bases: 7. Taken from cysteine to phenylalanine, the CDR3 has 13 residues. Solely the CDR3 DNA is kept, with 39 bases framed from the first base. From the germline V gene, CDR1 is MNHEY and CDR2 is SVGAGI. This entry comes from a study of radiotherapy plus CTLA-4 blockade in lung cancer (dated by TCRdb to about 2018). About the investigation overall: Among enrolled patients, 15% to 20% had an objective response and 31% reached disease control. Broader findings and caveats from the paper: Increased serum interferon-beta after radiation, together with early dynamic changes in blood T cell clones, were reported to be the strongest predictors of response. After treatment with radiotherapy and ipilimumab, TCR clones that originated in tumors expanded in peripheral blood.

Libraries came from the immunoSEQ multiplex PCR assay. The table was pulled from immuneACCESS by TCRdb, which kept in-frame rearrangements only. Such tables lose some clones; where checked, under half of the loss comes from unresolved V genes, and the rest has no known cause. In all, the sample holds 65,000 to 90,000 clones, and approximately 86% of those were seen once. The ten largest account for 0.85% to 0.95% of the sample. The rearranged chain carries TRBV6-5 and TRBJ2-3; 7 central bases correspond to TRBD2. The clonotype originates from a human donor with non-small cell lung cancer who had stable disease on radiotherapy plus ipilimumab. The material was peripheral blood, obtained from a patient treated with radiotherapy plus ipilimumab. CDR3 region: CAVRDYHTDTQYF. In nucleotide form, the sequence is TGTGCCGTCCGGGACTATCACACAGATACGCAGTATTTT.